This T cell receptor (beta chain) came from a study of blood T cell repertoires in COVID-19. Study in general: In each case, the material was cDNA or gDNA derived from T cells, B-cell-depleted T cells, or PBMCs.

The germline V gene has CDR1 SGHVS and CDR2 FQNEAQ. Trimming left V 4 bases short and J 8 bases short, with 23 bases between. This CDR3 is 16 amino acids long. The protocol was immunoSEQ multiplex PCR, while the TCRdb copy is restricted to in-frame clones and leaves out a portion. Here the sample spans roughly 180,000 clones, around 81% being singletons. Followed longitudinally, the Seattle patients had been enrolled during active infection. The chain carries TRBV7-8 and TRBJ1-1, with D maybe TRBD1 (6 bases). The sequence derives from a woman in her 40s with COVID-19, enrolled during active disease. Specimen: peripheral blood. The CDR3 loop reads CASSSQVNRALGEAFF. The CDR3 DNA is TGTGCCAGCAGCTCTCAAGTGAACAGGGCCTTAGGGGAAGCTTTCTTT.